These 25 T cell receptor beta chains originate from one sample sequenced in a study of T cells in Graves' hyperthyroidism and ophthalmopathy. Amplified regions were TCR beta CDR3 sequences from RNA transcripts. Carried out on the TCR CDR3, a first-round RT-PCR used the HTBI primer set. Using its own MiXCR run on the multiplex PCR reads, TCRdb lists one record per CDR3 protein. The sample holds hundreds of thousands of distinct CDR3 sequences, more than 11% seen once. The specimen sequenced was blood. Every receptor here comes from a woman under 40 with Graves' hyperthyroidism.

The chain links TRBV20-1 to TRBJ1-1; no definite D call. This CDR3 is 9 amino acids long. Germline loops: CDR1 DFQATT, CDR2 SNEGSKA (reference sequence). Deletions cut 0 bases from V and 9 bases from J, with 2 bases between. The CDR3 reads CSARDQAFF. The CDR3 DNA reads as TGCAGTGCTAGAGATCAAGCTTTCTTT.

The CDR3 DNA reads as TGTGCCACCAGCAGCTTCATTAACTATGGCTACACCTTC. Translating gives CATSSFINYGYTF. V usage is TRBV15 and J usage is TRBJ1-2; D unclear. Trimming left V 3 bases short and J 1 base short, with 6 bases between. This CDR3 comprises 13 residues. CDR1 is LNHNV and CDR2 is YYDKDF in the germline V gene (reference sequence).

V is TRBV6-1 and J is TRBJ2-5, with D perhaps TRBD2 (5 bases). The length of the CDR3 is 12 residues. Trimming left V 5 bases short and J 10 bases short, with 14 bases between. The V gene's germline CDR1 is MNHNS and CDR2 SASEGT. The CDR3 DNA is TGTGCCAGCAGTCCACGGAGGATTGGCCAGTACTTC. Translated: CASSPRRIGQYF.

The gene calls are TRBV6-2 or TRBV6-3 and TRBJ2-1; 7 bases are shared with TRBD2. The trim removed 8 bases at V and 6 bases at J, leaving 19 bases unmatched. The CDR3 extends over 17 amino acids. Germline CDR1 reads MNHEY; CDR2 reads SVGEGT. Here the CDR3 DNA reads TGTGCCAGCGTTACTGGCAGTGGACTAGTACTGGTCAATGAGCAGTTCTTC. It is translated as CASVTGSGLVLVNEQFF.

As for this clonotype: This may arise from a read error, as a much more abundant clone is one base away. Because it lacks the conserved phenylalanine or tryptophan at the end, this CDR3 is likely a read error. Written as DNA, the CDR3 is TGCAGTGCTAGAGACCCTCGGGGTCCCCAGCATCTT. It is translated as CSARDPRGPQHL. V and J are TRBV20-1 and TRBJ1-5, with D hard to call. Trimming stripped 0 bases from V and 10 bases from J, with 10 bases between. Germline V gene lookup returns CDR1 DFQATT and CDR2 SNEGSKA (reference sequence). There are 12 residues in the CDR3.

The rearrangement links TRBV5-4 to TRBJ2-1; D may be TRBD2 (5 bases). Germline assignment: CDR1 SGHNT and CDR2 YYREEE (reference sequence). Deletions cut 0 bases from V and 2 bases from J, with 12 bases between. The CDR3 is 16 residues long. As DNA, the CDR3 is TGTGCCAGCAGCTTGGCCGGGATTAAAGCCTACAATGAGCAGTTCTTC. Residues: CASSLAGIKAYNEQFF.

V is TRBV6-9 and J is TRBJ1-1; no definite D call. Looked up from germline, CDR1 is MNHGY and CDR2 is SVAAGI. The V end was cut by 3 bases, the J end by 6 bases, with 14 bases between. The CDR3 is 14 residues long. CDR3 region: CASSYFDKSSEAFF. In DNA, the CDR3 is TGTGCCAGCAGTTACTTTGACAAGTCCTCTGAAGCTTTCTTT.

The chain carries TRBV29-1 and TRBJ2-5; D is undetermined. The CDR3 contains 11 residues. Looked up from germline, CDR1 is SQVTM and CDR2 is ANQGSEA. The germline V and J ends were trimmed by 5 bases and 5 bases, with 9 bases remaining between them. The CDR3 DNA follows: TGCAGCGTTTCACCCCAGGAGACCCAGTACTTC. Translation gives CSVSPQETQYF. Combining the CDR3 with reference TRBV29-1 and TRBJ2-5 gives the whole variable domain SAVISQKPSRDICQRGTSLTIQCQVDSQVTMMFWYRQQPGQSLTLIATANQGSEATYESGFVIDKFPISRPNLTFSTLTVSNMSPEDSSIYLCSVSPQETQYFGPGTRLLVL.

Worth noting for this clonotype: A read error may be the cause here, since a much bigger clone is one base away. The chain recombines TRBV20-1 with TRBJ1-1; D gene unclear. The germline V gene encodes CDR1 DFQATT and CDR2 SNEGSKA (reference sequence). V was cut by 5 bases and J by 2 bases, with 12 bases left in between. This CDR3 is 13 amino acids long. CDR3 nucleotides: TGCAGTGCTGACGGGAGGCAAAACACTGAAGCTTTCTTT. Translating gives CSADGRQNTEAFF.

Details on this clonotype: At one end the junction does not follow the germline gene, possibly because of a read error. V is TRBV7-7 and J is TRBJ2-1, with D tentatively TRBD2 (5 bases). Germline V CDR1 and CDR2: SSHAT, FNYEAQ (reference sequence). The CDR3 runs to 16 residues. Here the CDR3 reads CASSLEGGPKRDEQFF. The DNA for the CDR3 is TGTGCTAGCAGCTTAGAAGGTGGCCCGAAGAGGGATGAGCAGTTCTTC.

This clonotype was seen ten or more times. The chain employs TRBV7-2 and TRBJ2-2; D is uncertain. V lost 2 bases and J lost 0, with 7 bases in between. The V gene's germline CDR1 is SGHTA and CDR2 FQGNSA. The CDR3 sequence is 15 residues long. The CDR3 bases are TGTGCCAGCAGCTTAAACCTCGCGAACACCGGGGAGCTGTTTTTT. This translates into CASSLNLANTGELFF. Together with reference TRBV7-2 and TRBJ2-2, the CDR3 gives the full variable domain: GAGVSQSPSNKVTEKGKDVELRCDPISGHTALYWYRQSLGQGLEFLIYFQGNSAPDKSGLPSDRFSAERTGGSVSTLTIQRTQQEDSAVYLCASSLNLANTGELFFGEGSRLTVL.

In its sample, this clonotype was seen many times. V is TRBV11-2 and J is TRBJ2-3; D gene uncertain. CDR3 size: 14 residues. Germline V CDR1 and CDR2: SGHAT, FQNNGV. V was trimmed by 2 bases and J by 4 bases, leaving 10 bases between them. The CDR3 DNA follows: TGTGCCAGCAGCTTACGGTTGCGCGCAGATACGCAGTATTTT. This codes for CASSLRLRADTQYF. Drawing the rest from reference TRBV11-2 and TRBJ2-3, the complete variable domain is EAGVAQSPRYKIIEKRQSVAFWCNPISGHATLYWYQQILGQGPKLLIQFQNNGVVDDSQLPKDRFSAERLKGVDSTLKIQPAKLEDSAVYLCASSLRLRADTQYFGPGTRLTVL.

This chain uses TRBV9 with TRBJ2-2; 14 bases align to TRBD2. The germline V gene encodes CDR1 SGDLS and CDR2 YYNGEE. J gave up 1 base and V 4 bases, and 6 bases lay outside the gene matches. CDR3 size: 18 residues. This chain's CDR3 is CASSTTSGRAWNTGELFF. DNA of the CDR3: TGTGCCAGCAGCACGACTAGCGGGAGGGCCTGGAACACCGGGGAGCTGTTTTTT.

This clonotype was picked up many times. V is TRBV11-2 and J is TRBJ2-1; D call uncertain. This CDR3 is 16 amino acids long. V dropped 0 bases and J dropped 0 bases, with 9 bases sitting between them. The V gene's germline CDR1 is SGHAT and CDR2 FQNNGV. As DNA, the CDR3 is TGTGCCAGCAGCTTAGATGGGTGGTTCTCCTACAATGAGCAGTTCTTC. As protein: CASSLDGWFSYNEQFF.

This clonotype was picked up many times. V is TRBV20-1 and J is TRBJ1-6; TRBD1 matches 7 bases. V trimming: 6 bases; J trimming: 7 bases; junction bases outside the gene matches: 12. There are 15 residues in the CDR3. Per the germline V gene, CDR1 is DFQATT and CDR2 is SNEGSKA (reference sequence). The CDR3 bases are TGCAGTGCGTACGTCGGGACAGCCAAAAATTCACCCCTCCACTTT. This translates into CSAYVGTAKNSPLHF.

The J gene is TRBJ2-1, the V gene TRBV6-2 or TRBV6-3; D is uncertain. V lost 7 bases, J lost 2 bases, and 12 bases lay in between. Germline CDR1 and CDR2: MNHEY and SVGEGT. This CDR3 has 14 amino acids. DNA of the CDR3: TGTGCCAGCACCCAGAGCGAGACCTACAATGAGCAGTTCTTC. Protein sequence: CASTQSETYNEQFF.

This clonotype was recorded many times. V gene TRBV19 combines with J gene TRBJ1-1, with D possibly TRBD1 on 5 matching bases. The germline V and J ends were trimmed by 6 bases and 1 base, with 18 bases remaining between them. The CDR3 has 16 amino acids. The germline V gene encodes CDR1 LNHDA and CDR2 SQIVND (reference sequence). For the CDR3, the DNA is TGTGCCAGTAGAAAATTTGAGGGGAAGGGGAACACTGAAGCTTTCTTT. As protein: CASRKFEGKGNTEAFF.

This clonotype was detected only a few times. A single base separates this from a much larger clone, so it may be a read error. The chain links TRBV12-3 or TRBV12-4 to TRBJ2-7, with 8 positions matching TRBD2. Trimming took 3 bases from V and 2 from J; bases not matched to a gene: 3. The CDR3 length is 14 residues. CDR3 coding DNA: TGTGCCAGCAGTTTGGGCGGGAGGACCTACGAGCAGTACTTC. The encoded protein is CASSLGGRTYEQYF.

V usage is TRBV12-3 or TRBV12-4 and J usage is TRBJ1-5; 7 nucleotides match TRBD1. The ends lost 7 bases at V and 6 bases at J; junction bases unmatched: 12. The CDR3 is 15 amino acids. The CDR3, as DNA: TGTGCCAGCAACAAAACAGGGGATAGTAGTCAGCCCCAGCATTTT. It is translated as CASNKTGDSSQPQHF.

CDR3 DNA sequence: TGTGCCAGTAGTATATCCGGTAACAATTCACCCCTCCACTTT. Its protein is CASSISGNNSPLHF. V and J are TRBV19 and TRBJ1-6, with D uncertain. The CDR3 is 14 amino acids. Trimming removed 2 bases at V and 7 bases at J, with 9 bases between. CDR1 and CDR2 (germline): LNHDA, SQIVND (reference sequence).

This clonotype was counted ten times or more. V usage is TRBV6-1 and J usage is TRBJ1-5; the D gene is possibly TRBD1 (6 bases). This CDR3 contains 13 residues. Germline V lookup: CDR1 MNHNS, CDR2 SASEGT. Trimming shortened V by 6 bases and J by 5 bases, and 11 bases separated the two germline ends. The CDR3 sequence: CASRGQNDQPQHF. CDR3 DNA: TGTGCCAGCAGAGGACAGAACGATCAGCCCCAGCATTTT.

This clonotype was recorded at least ten times. The chain links TRBV28 to TRBJ2-1, with D maybe TRBD1 (5 bases). Trimming removed 6 bases from V and 4 bases from J, with 19 bases in between. There are 16 residues in the CDR3. Germline loops: CDR1 MDHEN, CDR2 SYDVKM. This chain's CDR3 is CASSPKGWVTYNEQFF. The CDR3 coding sequence is TGTGCCAGCAGCCCGAAGGGGTGGGTTACATACAATGAGCAGTTCTTC.

This clonotype was observed a few times. The chain joins TRBV28 to TRBJ2-5, with TRBD1 matching over 8 bases. V was pared by 3 bases and J by 1 base, with 4 bases of the junction left unmatched. This CDR3 has 15 amino acids. Per germline, CDR1 MDHEN and CDR2 SYDVKM. This CDR3 is CASSFPTGAQETQYF. The CDR3 nucleotides are TGTGCCAGCAGTTTCCCGACAGGGGCCCAAGAGACCCAGTACTTC.

This clonotype was found many times. The chain joins TRBV7-8 to TRBJ1-2; D is unresolved. The germline CDR1 and CDR2 sequences are SGHVS and FQNEAQ. V was trimmed by 1 base and J by 7 bases, leaving 16 bases between them. The CDR3 contains 15 residues. The CDR3 coding sequence is TGTGCCAGCAGCTTAGAGAGGGTTGGATCGCGTGGCTACACCTTC. Protein: CASSLERVGSRGYTF.

The count of this clonotype is one. Without the conserved terminal phenylalanine or tryptophan, this CDR3 likely stems from a read error. The chain carries TRBV30 and TRBJ2-4; D remains ambiguous. Germline V gene sequence: CDR1 GTSNPN, CDR2 SVGIG (reference sequence). This CDR3 region has 14 residues. Trimming shortened V by 3 bases and J by 3 bases, and 12 bases separated the two germline ends. The CDR3 here is CAWSPGRLKNIQYV. CDR3 in DNA: TGTGCCTGGAGCCCAGGACGGCTCAAAAACATTCAGTACGTC.